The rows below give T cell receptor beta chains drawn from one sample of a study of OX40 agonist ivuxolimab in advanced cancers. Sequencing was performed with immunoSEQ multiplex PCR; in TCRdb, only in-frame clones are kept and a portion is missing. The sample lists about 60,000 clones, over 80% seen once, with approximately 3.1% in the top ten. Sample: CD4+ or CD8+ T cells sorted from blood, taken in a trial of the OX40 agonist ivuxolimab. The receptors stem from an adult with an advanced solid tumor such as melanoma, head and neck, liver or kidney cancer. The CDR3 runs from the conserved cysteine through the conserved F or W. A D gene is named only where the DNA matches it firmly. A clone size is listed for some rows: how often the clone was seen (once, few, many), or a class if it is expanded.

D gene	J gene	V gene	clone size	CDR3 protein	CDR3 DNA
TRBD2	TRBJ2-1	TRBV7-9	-	CASSPTLGLAGDNEQFF	TGTGCCAGCAGCCCAACCCTGGGGCTAGCGGGAGACAATGAGCAGTTCTTC
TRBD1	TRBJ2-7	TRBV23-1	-	CASSQSWDRGYEQYF	TGCGCCAGCAGTCAATCGTGGGACAGGGGCTACGAGCAGTACTTC
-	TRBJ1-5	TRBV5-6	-	CASSLWQGTQPQHF	TGTGCCAGCAGCCTTTGGCAGGGTACTCAGCCCCAGCATTTT
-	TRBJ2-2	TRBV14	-	CASSEGLANRMVFF	TGTGCCAGCAGCGAAGGTCTAGCGAATAGGATGGTGTTTTTT
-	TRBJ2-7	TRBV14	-	CASSHWGMGGRSYEQYF	TGTGCCAGCAGCCATTGGGGCATGGGAGGAAGGAGCTACGAGCAGTACTTC
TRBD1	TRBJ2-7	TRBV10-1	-	CASEGGRLSYEQYF	TGCGCCAGCGAAGGGGGCCGTCTGTCCTACGAGCAGTACTTC
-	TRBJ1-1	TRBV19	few	CASSITGNTEAFF	TGTGCCAGTAGTATTACGGGGAACACTGAAGCTTTCTTT
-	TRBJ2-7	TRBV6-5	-	CASSFRDSYEQYF	TGTGCCAGCAGTTTCCGGGACTCCTACGAGCAGTACTTC
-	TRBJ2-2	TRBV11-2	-	CASSLSFWGQLANTGELFF	TGTGCCAGCAGCTTATCCTTTTGGGGGCAGCTAGCGAACACCGGGGAGCTGTTTTTT
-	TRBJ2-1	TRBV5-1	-	CASSLAGSASYNEQFF	TGCGCCAGCAGCTTGGCCGGGTCGGCGTCCTACAATGAGCAGTTCTTC
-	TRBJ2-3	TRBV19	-	CASSSRGADTQYF	TGTGCCAGTAGTTCAAGGGGAGCCGATACGCAGTATTTT
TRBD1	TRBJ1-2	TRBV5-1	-	CASSLQGAPGYGYTF	TGCGCCAGCAGCTTACAGGGGGCTCCGGGGTATGGCTACACCTTC
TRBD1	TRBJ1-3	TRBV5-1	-	CASSRDSDSGNTIYF	TGCGCCAGCAGCCGGGACAGTGACTCTGGAAACACCATATATTTT
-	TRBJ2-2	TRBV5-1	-	CASSLALNTGELFF	TGCGCCAGCAGCTTGGCCCTAAACACCGGGGAGCTGTTTTTT
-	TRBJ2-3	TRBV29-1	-	CSGSGDSTLTQYF	TGCAGCGGCTCCGGAGACTCCACACTTACGCAGTATTTT
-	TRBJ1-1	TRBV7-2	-	CASSFGGNTEAFF	TGTGCCAGCAGCTTTGGGGGGAACACTGAAGCTTTCTTT
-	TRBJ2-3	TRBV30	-	CAWSVQARLGTDTQYF	TGTGCCTGGAGTGTACAGGCGCGTTTAGGCACAGATACGCAGTATTTT
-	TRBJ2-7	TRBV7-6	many	CASSLDEGSYEQYF	TGTGCCAGCAGCTTAGACGAGGGTTCCTACGAGCAGTACTTC
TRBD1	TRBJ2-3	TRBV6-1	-	CASSERWTGETDTQYF	TGTGCCAGCAGTGAAAGGTGGACAGGGGAGACAGATACGCAGTATTTT
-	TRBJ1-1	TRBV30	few	CAWSVVRTFRRRTTEAFF	TGTGCCTGGAGTGTAGTACGAACATTTAGAAGGAGAACGACTGAAGCTTTCTTT
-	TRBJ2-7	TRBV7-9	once	CASSPRPANEQYF	TGTGCCAGCAGCCCCCGTCCGGCGAACGAGCAGTACTTC
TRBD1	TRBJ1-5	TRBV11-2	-	CASSLGRDRGMGVQHF	TGTGCCAGCAGCTTAGGGCGGGACAGGGGTATGGGGGTCCAGCATTTT
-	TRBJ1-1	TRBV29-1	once	CSVEGTVDSSTEAFF	TGCAGCGTTGAAGGAACAGTGGACTCTAGCACTGAAGCTTTCTTT
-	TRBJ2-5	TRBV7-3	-	CASSPGSVATQYF	TGTGCCAGCAGCCCCGGTAGTGTTGCGACCCAGTACTTC
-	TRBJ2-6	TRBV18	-	CASSPNPGANVLTF	TGTGCCAGCTCACCGAACCCTGGGGCCAACGTCCTGACTTTC
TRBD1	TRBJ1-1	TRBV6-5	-	CASSLRQGRNTEAFF	TGTGCCAGCAGTTTAAGACAGGGCCGGAACACTGAAGCTTTCTTT
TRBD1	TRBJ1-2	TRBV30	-	CAWMVRGNYGYTF	TGTGCCTGGATGGTCAGGGGGAACTATGGCTACACCTTC
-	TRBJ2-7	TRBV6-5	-	CASRSLAASYEQYF	TGTGCCAGCAGATCCTTAGCGGCCTCCTACGAGCAGTACTTC
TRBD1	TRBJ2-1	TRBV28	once	CATWDSYNEQFF	TGTGCCACATGGGACAGCTACAATGAGCAGTTCTTC
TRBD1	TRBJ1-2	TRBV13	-	CASSLGGGSRYGYTF	TGTGCCAGCAGCTTAGGAGGGGGCAGTCGGTATGGCTACACCTTC
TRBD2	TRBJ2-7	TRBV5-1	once	CASSLGGSREEQYF	TGCGCCAGCAGCTTGGGCGGGAGCAGGGAAGAGCAGTACTTC
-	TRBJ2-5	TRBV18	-	CASSPFAETQYF	TGTGCCAGCTCACCATTCGCCGAGACCCAGTACTTC